This entry lists 19 T cell receptor beta chains sequenced from one sample in a study of shared clonotypes between healthy human individuals. Data came from immunoSEQ multiplex PCR; TCRdb stores just in-frame clones and leaves some out. The table has 330,000 or so clones, less than 75% seen once. Sample: memory CD4+ T cells sorted from blood. Subset described: CD45RA-negative fraction. The source is a man between 25 and 39 years old in good health.

This clone was observed a single time. The J gene is TRBJ2-2, the V gene TRBV5-5; possibly TRBD1 for D (6 bases). Germline V gene lookup returns CDR1 SGHKS and CDR2 YYEKEE (reference sequence). V lost 6 bases, J lost 7 bases, and 16 bases lay in between. The CDR3 loop spans 14 amino acids. The DNA of the CDR3 is TGTGCCAGCAACTCGGACAGTTATTTCGGGGAGCTGTTTTTT. It encodes CASNSDSYFGELFF.

The chain has TRBV11-2 and TRBJ1-1; D uncertain. V was shortened by 3 bases and J by 0 bases, with 8 bases between the two germline ends. Germline CDR1 and CDR2: SGHAT and FQNNGV. The CDR3 length is 14 residues. CDR3 region: CASSLVALNTEAFF. The CDR3 region has the DNA TGTGCCAGCAGCTTGGTTGCGCTGAACACTGAAGCTTTCTTT.

In its sample, this clone was seen a few times. The chain links TRBV19 to TRBJ1-1; D is unclear. This CDR3 contains 12 residues. Trimming cost V 3 bases and J 9 bases, with 11 bases left between them. The germline CDR1 and CDR2 sequences are LNHDA and SQIVND (reference sequence). CDR3 bases: TGTGCCAGTAGTATTTCCGGGAGAAAAGCTTTCTTT. The encoded protein is CASSISGRKAFF. Supplemented by reference TRBV19 and TRBJ1-1, the full variable domain reads DGGITQSPKYLFRKEGQNVTLSCEQNLNHDAMYWYRQDPGQGLRLIYYSQIVNDFQKGDIAEGYSVSREKKESFPLTVTSAQKNPTAFYLCASSISGRKAFFGQGTRLTVV.

The gene calls are TRBV10-1 and TRBJ2-5; D possibly corresponds to TRBD2 (6 bases). The length of the CDR3 is 15 residues. The V gene lost 0 bases and the J gene lost 3 bases, with 11 bases spanning the gap. Germline CDR1 reads WNHNN; CDR2 reads SYGVQD (reference sequence). Here the CDR3 DNA reads TGCGCCAGCAGTGAGTCCCGGAGGGGTAAAGAGACCCAGTACTTC. Its translation is CASSESRRGKETQYF.

The CDR3 protein is CAVSQNNSPLHF. The CDR3 nucleotides read TGTGCCGTTAGCCAAAATAATTCACCCCTCCACTTT. This rearrangement joins TRBV28 to TRBJ1-6; D uncertain. The germline gives CDR1 MDHEN, CDR2 SYDVKM. The CDR3 totals 12 residues. Trimming removed 11 bases from V and 5 bases from J, with 10 bases in between.

Notes on this clone: At one of its ends the junction is not consistent with the germline gene, which may arise from a read error. V and J are TRBV18 and TRBJ1-2; perhaps TRBD1 as D (5 bases). In germline, CDR1 is KGHSH, CDR2 LQKENI. This CDR3 comprises 15 residues. This chain's CDR3 is CASSEGGDRGYDYTF. The CDR3 bases are TGTGCCAGCTCAGAGGGTGGAGACAGAGGGTATGACTACACCTTC.

This chain links TRBV7-2 with TRBJ2-1; TRBD2 aligns across 8 bases. Germline loops: CDR1 SGHTA, CDR2 FQGNSA. Germline trimming cut 1 base from V and 7 bases from J; bases unmatched to any gene: 9. The CDR3 length is 16 residues. CDR3 sequence reads: CASSLDAGGTPNEQFF. The CDR3 DNA is TGTGCCAGCAGCTTAGATGCGGGAGGCACTCCTAATGAGCAGTTCTTC.

The rearrangement joins TRBV19 to TRBJ1-1; D uncertain. This CDR3 has 13 amino acids. CDR1 is LNHDA, CDR2 SQIVND, per germline (reference sequence). V dropped 7 bases and J dropped 1 base, with 10 bases sitting between them. CDR3 residues: CASTWNKNTEAFF. CDR3 DNA: TGTGCCAGTACCTGGAACAAGAACACTGAAGCTTTCTTT.

The chain carries TRBV30 and TRBJ1-5; D perhaps matches TRBD1 (5 bases). Looked up from germline, CDR1 is GTSNPN and CDR2 is SVGIG (reference sequence). The CDR3 has 14 amino acids. The ends were cut back, 0 bases at V and 1 base at J, with 7 bases in the middle. The CDR3, as DNA: TGTGCCTGGAGTGTAAGGGGCAGCAATCAGCCCCAGCATTTT. Translating gives CAWSVRGSNQPQHF.

V usage is TRBV28 and J usage is TRBJ1-5; D not resolved. This CDR3 spans 14 amino acids. In germline, CDR1 is MDHEN, CDR2 SYDVKM. V was trimmed by 6 bases and J by 7 bases, leaving 16 bases between them. DNA for the CDR3: TGTGCCAGCAGACATCTAAGGGCGGAACAGCCCCAGCATTTT. It encodes CASRHLRAEQPQHF. The variable domain in full, with the rest retrieved from reference TRBV28 and TRBJ1-5, is DVKVTQSSRYLVKRTGEKVFLECVQDMDHENMFWYRQDPGLGLRLIYFSYDVKMKEKGDIPEGYSVSREKKERFSLILESASTNQTSMYLCASRHLRAEQPQHFGDGTRLSIL.

DNA for the CDR3: TGTGCCTGGAGCCCGCAAGTGAGGGGAGATACGCAGTATTTT. This gives the protein CAWSPQVRGDTQYF. The chain joins TRBV30 to TRBJ2-3, with D perhaps assigned TRBD1 or TRBD2 (5 bases each). V was clipped by 3 bases and J by 5 bases, with 15 bases between them. Germline lookup yields CDR1 GTSNPN and CDR2 SVGIG (reference sequence). This CDR3 contains 14 residues. The variable domain in full, with the rest retrieved from reference TRBV30 and TRBJ2-3, is SQTIHQWPATLVQPVGSPLSLECTVEGTSNPNLYWYRQAAGRGLQLLFYSVGIGQISSEVPQNLSASRPQDRQFILSSKKLLLSDSGFYLCAWSPQVRGDTQYFGPGTRLTVL.

This chain connects TRBV7-6 to TRBJ2-7; a weak D match, TRBD2 (6 bases). V shed 4 bases and J shed 1 base, with 11 bases lying between them. The CDR3 is 14 residues long. Germline CDR1 SGHVS, CDR2 FNYEAQ. The CDR3 region is CASSSDRGSYEQYF. The CDR3 region has the DNA TGTGCCAGCAGCTCAGACCGGGGGTCCTACGAGCAGTACTTC.

The chain combines TRBV7-2 with TRBJ2-6; no reliable D call. The germline V gene encodes CDR1 SGHTA and CDR2 FQGNSA. V lost 0 bases to trimming and J lost 2 bases, with 2 bases between them. CDR3 size: 14 residues. The CDR3 sequence is CASSLATGANVLTF. The CDR3 nucleotides read TGTGCCAGCAGCTTAGCGACTGGGGCCAACGTCCTGACTTTC.

About this clone itself: Other DNA sequences of this sample code for an identical CDR3. The J gene is TRBJ2-1, the V gene TRBV6-1; D is undetermined. V was shortened by 4 bases and J by 0 bases, with 13 bases between the two germline ends. Per the germline V gene, CDR1 is MNHNS and CDR2 is SASEGT. CDR3 length: 16 amino acids. CDR3 region: CASSATVPSSYNEQFF. The CDR3 DNA sequence: TGTGCCAGCAGTGCTACGGTTCCTAGCTCCTACAATGAGCAGTTCTTC.

The chain links TRBV5-1 to TRBJ2-5, with D maybe TRBD1 (5 bases). Trimming stripped 4 bases from V and 5 bases from J, with 9 bases between. The germline V gene encodes CDR1 SGHRS and CDR2 YFSETQ. CDR3 length equals 12 residues. The CDR3, as DNA: TGCGCCAGCAGCGATAGGGGTGAGACCCAGTACTTC. The encoded protein is CASSDRGETQYF.

The chain is built from TRBV10-2 and TRBJ1-5; maybe TRBD1 (5 bases). This CDR3 has 12 amino acids. Germline V gene sequence: CDR1 WSHSY, CDR2 SAAADI. Trimming took 3 bases from V and 6 from J, leaving 6 bases between them. The CDR3 nucleotides read TGCGCCAGCAGTGAAGGGGCTCAGCCCCAGCATTTT. Translating it yields CASSEGAQPQHF.

This clone has at least ten counts. The V and J genes are TRBV7-8 and TRBJ2-3, with D hard to call. This CDR3 spans 17 amino acids. With 2 bases removed from V and 2 bases from J, the gap between germline ends came to 17 bases. CDR1 is SGHVS, CDR2 FQNEAQ, per germline. DNA of the CDR3: TGTGCCAGCAGCTTACGGTCTGAACAATCCTACACAGATACGCAGTATTTT. Amino acids: CASSLRSEQSYTDTQYF. Combining the CDR3 with reference TRBV7-8 and TRBJ2-3 gives the whole variable domain GAGVSQSPRYKVAKRGQDVALRCDPISGHVSLFWYQQALGQGPEFLTYFQNEAQLDKSGLPSDRFFAERPEGSVSTLKIQRTQQEDSAVYLCASSLRSEQSYTDTQYFGPGTRLTVL.

Only a few counts were recorded for this clone. J is TRBJ1-2 and V is TRBV19; D unclear. This CDR3 is built from 12 residues. The V gene lost 7 bases and the J gene lost 3 bases, with 9 bases spanning the gap. CDR1 and CDR2 (germline): LNHDA, SQIVND (reference sequence). The CDR3 reads CASTPNDYGYTF. CDR3 in DNA: TGTGCCAGTACCCCAAATGACTATGGCTACACCTTC.

The chain links TRBV9 to TRBJ2-4; D tentatively fits TRBD1 or TRBD2 (6 bases each). Per the germline V gene, CDR1 is SGDLS and CDR2 is YYNGEE. V was pared by 2 bases and J by 8 bases, with 11 bases between. The CDR3 sequence is 13 residues long. The CDR3 region has the DNA TGTGCCAGCAGCGTTAGTAGGGGGGACATTCAGTACTTC. Its translation is CASSVSRGDIQYF.